This T cell receptor (beta chain) was sequenced during a study of blood T cell repertoires in COVID-19. Assay used: immunoSEQ multiplex PCR; TCRdb lists only in-frame clones, some missing. The sample contains approximately 94,000 clones, about 90% of which appear only once. This clone was seen a few times. The length of the CDR3 is 14 residues. The V and J ends lost 2 bases and 4 bases, in that order; junction bases with no gene match: 4. Germline-derived CDR1 and CDR2 are SGHNT and YYREEE (reference sequence). Material: peripheral blood. The sequence was collected from a man aged 30 to 45 in a cohort sampled during active COVID-19. The J gene is TRBJ2-3, the V gene TRBV5-4; 7 bases are a match to TRBD2. The CDR3 reads CASSLGLGADTQYF. For the CDR3, the DNA is TGTGCCAGCAGCTTAGGACTAGGGGCAGATACGCAGTATTTT.